This T cell receptor (beta chain) was recorded in a study of low-dose radiotherapy and immunotherapy resistance in tumors. Study-wide background: Participants in Cohort 1 were administered 0.5 Gy per fraction at 2-week intervals, to a cumulative dose of 6.5 Gy. Dosing of intravenous cyclophosphamide at 200 mg/m2 occurred every two weeks and took place one day prior to radiation and immunotherapy.

This clonotype was observed a few times. The time point denotes: after trial treatment. Specified treatment: LDRT plus nivolumab, ipilimumab, low-dose cyclophosphamide and aspirin (RACIN trial). TRAV and TRBV primers primed cDNA for both TCRalpha and TCRbeta. TCRs were put through 20 to 25 PCR cycles of amplification with Phusion. A constant-region primer and the V-primer adapter served as the primer pair. Isolated mRNA underwent amplification by in vitro transcription. TCRdb ran MiXCR on the reads and lists one entry per CDR3 protein. This sample carries some 38,000 distinct CDR3 sequences, around 21% of them seen once, and the ten largest clones take just under 9.5%. The sample consisted of PBMCs, taken after low-dose radiotherapy plus immunotherapy. This receptor was obtained from a female donor with ovarian cancer.

CDR3 in amino acids: CASSLGDRVETQYF. CDR3 nucleotide sequence: TGTGCCAGCAGTTTAGGAGACAGGGTCGAGACCCAGTACTTC. This chain uses TRBV12-3 or TRBV12-4 with TRBJ2-5, with 7 bases identical to TRBD1. The V segment lost 1 base and the J segment 5 bases; nucleotides outside the gene matches: 4. The CDR3 is 14 amino acids.